The rows below give T cell receptor beta chains drawn from one sample of a study of cytomegalovirus exposure and HLA in healthy donors. The protocol was immunoSEQ multiplex PCR, while the TCRdb copy is restricted to in-frame clones and leaves out a portion. The data contain 150,000 to 200,000 clones, around two thirds of them seen just once; the ten biggest clones take up around 2.9%. What was sequenced was PBMCs. Receptor source: a man in his forties in good health and CMV-seronegative. CDR3s include the opening cysteine and the closing phenylalanine or tryptophan. The order of the fields is V gene, CDR3 protein.

v_call: TRBV2
cdr3_aa: CASSGGIANEKLFF

v_call: TRBV9
cdr3_aa: CASSVFTDGLGYTF

v_call: TRBV10-1
cdr3_aa: CASTLAGGGSYNEQFF

v_call: TRBV6-5
cdr3_aa: CASRDTANQPQHF

v_call: TRBV11-2
cdr3_aa: CASRQGSETQYF

v_call: TRBV25-1
cdr3_aa: CASRGTNSYEQYF

v_call: TRBV5-1
cdr3_aa: CASSPGLAGPETQYF

v_call: TRBV5-1
cdr3_aa: CASSLGGPQAGSYYNEQFF

v_call: TRBV5-1
cdr3_aa: CASSLVPGPLQETQYF

v_call: TRBV30
cdr3_aa: CAWSVERTSGHGYNEQFF

v_call: TRBV15
cdr3_aa: CATSRGQGRGRVAKNIQYF

v_call: TRBV5-1
cdr3_aa: CASRYSNLETQYF

v_call: TRBV6-5
cdr3_aa: CASKGQEVYEQYF

v_call: TRBV2
cdr3_aa: CASTLTGNAGYTF

v_call: TRBV7-9
cdr3_aa: CASSLVVTSLAGELFF

v_call: TRBV19
cdr3_aa: CASTPYSNQPQHF

v_call: TRBV5-3
cdr3_aa: CARSLAWTSGRAWLETQYF

v_call: TRBV7-2
cdr3_aa: CASSFGSRYSPLHF

v_call: TRBV9
cdr3_aa: CASSVGRQGAPYEQYF

v_call: TRBV7-9
cdr3_aa: CSSSLNSGQGYTF

v_call: TRBV19
cdr3_aa: CASSPTRIDYEQYF

v_call: TRBV5-4
cdr3_aa: CASSARGNTDTQYF

v_call: TRBV5-4
cdr3_aa: CASSLGGTSGRTLQETQYF

v_call: TRBV18
cdr3_aa: CASSRFPAREETQYF

v_call: TRBV27
cdr3_aa: CASSLGYRGDTQYF

v_call: TRBV5-1
cdr3_aa: CASSSTGGYTDTQYF

v_call: TRBV7-2
cdr3_aa: CASSVRSPTGVRSTDTQYF

v_call: TRBV7-9
cdr3_aa: CSSSLEWGVKTQYF

v_call: TRBV4-3
cdr3_aa: CASSVRLAGVSNEQFF

v_call: TRBV10-3
cdr3_aa: CAISESGQNTEAFF

v_call: TRBV6-1
cdr3_aa: CASSRASTNTEAFF

v_call: TRBV9
cdr3_aa: CASSVGTYAYEQYF

v_call: TRBV7-2
cdr3_aa: CASSLGGLYNEQFF

v_call: TRBV11-2
cdr3_aa: CASSLDSGGRRAQYF

v_call: TRBV27
cdr3_aa: CASSLLGTGGTNEKLFF

v_call: TRBV10-1
cdr3_aa: CASSAAGYREQYF

v_call: TRBV6-5
cdr3_aa: CASSGDRGENSPLHF

v_call: TRBV28
cdr3_aa: CASTPTSGTQETQYF

v_call: TRBV9
cdr3_aa: CASSATGGQETQYF

v_call: TRBV5-6
cdr3_aa: CASSLGSAGDIQYF

v_call: TRBV27
cdr3_aa: CASSSTSQGVIGGYTF

v_call: TRBV29-1
cdr3_aa: CSAPVAGDTGNTIYF

v_call: TRBV13
cdr3_aa: CASSRGLAGGPSKNIQYF

v_call: TRBV6-5
cdr3_aa: CASMASVSKNIQYF

v_call: TRBV29-1
cdr3_aa: CSGGRGGYNEQFF

v_call: TRBV2
cdr3_aa: CASSRTSGAYNEQFF

v_call: TRBV5-4
cdr3_aa: CASSFYGGGDQPQHF

v_call: TRBV5-1
cdr3_aa: CASSSDRGQYEQYF

v_call: TRBV7-2
cdr3_aa: CASSLTPGHYSGNTIYF

v_call: TRBV11-3
cdr3_aa: CASSGGGQGASNEQFF